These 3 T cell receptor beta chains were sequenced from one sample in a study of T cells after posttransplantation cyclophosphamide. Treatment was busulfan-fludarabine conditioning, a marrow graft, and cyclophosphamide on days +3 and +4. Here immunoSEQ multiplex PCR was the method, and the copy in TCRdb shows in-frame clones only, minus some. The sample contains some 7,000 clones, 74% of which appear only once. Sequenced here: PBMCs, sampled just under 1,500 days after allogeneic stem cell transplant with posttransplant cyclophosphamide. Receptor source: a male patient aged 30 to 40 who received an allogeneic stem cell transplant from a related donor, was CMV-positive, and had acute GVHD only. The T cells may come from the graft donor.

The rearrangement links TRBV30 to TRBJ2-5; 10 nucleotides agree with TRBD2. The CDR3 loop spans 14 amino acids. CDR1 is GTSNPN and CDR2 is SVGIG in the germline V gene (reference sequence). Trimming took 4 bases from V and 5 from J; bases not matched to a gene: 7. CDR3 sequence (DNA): TGTGCCTGGACGCGGGGACTAGCGCGGGAGACCCAGTACTTC. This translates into CAWTRGLARETQYF. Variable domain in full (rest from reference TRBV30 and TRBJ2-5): SQTIHQWPATLVQPVGSPLSLECTVEGTSNPNLYWYRQAAGRGLQLLFYSVGIGQISSEVPQNLSASRPQDRQFILSSKKLLLSDSGFYLCAWTRGLARETQYFGPGTRLLVL.

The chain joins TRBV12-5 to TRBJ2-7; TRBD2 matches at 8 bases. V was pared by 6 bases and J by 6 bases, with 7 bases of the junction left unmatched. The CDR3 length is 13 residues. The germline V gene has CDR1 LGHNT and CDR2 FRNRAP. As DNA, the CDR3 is TGTGCTAGTGGAAGCGGGGGTAGTAGCGAGCAGTACTTC. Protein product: CASGSGGSSEQYF.

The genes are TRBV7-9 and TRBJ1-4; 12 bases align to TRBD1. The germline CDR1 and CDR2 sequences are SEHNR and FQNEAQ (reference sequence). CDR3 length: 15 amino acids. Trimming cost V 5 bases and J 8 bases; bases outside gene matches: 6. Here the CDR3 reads CASSPGQGAREKLFF. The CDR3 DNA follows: TGTGCCAGCAGCCCGGGACAGGGGGCAAGGGAAAAACTGTTTTTT.